These 3 T cell receptor beta chains were all obtained from the same sample, sequenced in a study of cytomegalovirus exposure and HLA in healthy donors. PCR involved 60 Vbeta and 13 Jbeta primers. Clones were sequenced by immunoSEQ multiplex PCR, and TCRdb holds only the in-frame ones, with some missing. The table shows 210,000 or so clones, with 76% occurring only once. The specimen sequenced was PBMCs. The receptors come from a man between 18 and 29 years old in good health and CMV-seronegative.

This clone showed up just a few times. The chain has TRBV2 and TRBJ2-5; tentative D call: TRBD1 (5 bases). This CDR3 contains 14 residues. The germline V gene has CDR1 SNHLY and CDR2 FYNNEI. Deletions cut 2 bases from V and 5 bases from J, with 12 bases between. Here the CDR3 DNA reads TGTGCCAGCAGTGAAAGGGCAGGGTACGAGACCCAGTACTTC. This sequence encodes CASSERAGYETQYF.

This rearrangement joins TRBV15 to TRBJ2-5; TRBD1 matches at 10 bases. The CDR3 consists of 15 residues. Per the germline V gene, CDR1 is LNHNV and CDR2 is YYDKDF (reference sequence). The trim removed 0 bases at V and 7 bases at J, leaving 5 bases unmatched. The CDR3, as DNA: TGTGCCACCAGCAGAGATGACAGGGGGCTGGGGACCCAGTACTTC. Translating it yields CATSRDDRGLGTQYF. The whole variable domain, filled in from reference TRBV15 and TRBJ2-5, reads DAMVIQNPRYQVTQFGKPVTLSCSQTLNHNVMYWYQQKSSQAPKLLFHYYDKDFNNEADTPDNFQSRRPNTSFCFLDIRSPGLGDTAMYLCATSRDDRGLGTQYFGPGTRLLVL.

This clone showed up just once. The genes are TRBV29-1 and TRBJ2-4; 9 bases match TRBD1. V was clipped by 7 bases and J by 2 bases; unmatched bases: 6. The CDR3 is 14 amino acids. Germline V gene lookup returns CDR1 SQVTM and CDR2 ANQGSEA. The CDR3 DNA sequence: TGCAGCGCTTATACAGGGGGCACCAAAAACATTCAGTACTTC. Encoded protein: CSAYTGGTKNIQYF.